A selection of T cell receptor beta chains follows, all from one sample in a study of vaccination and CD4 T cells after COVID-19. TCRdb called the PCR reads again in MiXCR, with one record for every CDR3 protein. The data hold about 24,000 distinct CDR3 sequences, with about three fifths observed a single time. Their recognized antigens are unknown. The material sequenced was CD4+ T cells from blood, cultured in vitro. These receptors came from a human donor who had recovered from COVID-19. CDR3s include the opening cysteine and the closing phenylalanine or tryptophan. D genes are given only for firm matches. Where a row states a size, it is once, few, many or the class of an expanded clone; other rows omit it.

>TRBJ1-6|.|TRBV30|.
CAWSGVFSPLHF
TGTGCCTGGAGTGGGGTGTTTTCACCCCTCCACTTT
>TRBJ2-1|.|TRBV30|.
CAWAGYNEQFF
TGTGCCTGGGCCGGCTACAATGAGCAGTTCTTC
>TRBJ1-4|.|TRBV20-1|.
CSARAGLRNEKLFF
TGCAGTGCTAGAGCCGGACTGAGGAATGAAAAACTGTTTTTT
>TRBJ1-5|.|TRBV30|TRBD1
CAWSNRGRLQPQHF
TGTGCCTGGAGTAACAGGGGACGGCTTCAGCCCCAGCATTTT
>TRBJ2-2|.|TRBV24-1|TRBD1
CATSDPGTGLPGELFF
TGTGCCACCAGTGACCCTGGGACAGGTTTACCCGGGGAGCTGTTTTTT
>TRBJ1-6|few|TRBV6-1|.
CASSAYRVDNSPLHF
TGTGCCAGCAGTGCGTACCGGGTCGATAATTCACCCCTCCACTTT
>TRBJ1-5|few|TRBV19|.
CASSMGPAYQPQHF
TGTGCCAGTAGTATGGGCCCAGCTTATCAGCCCCAGCATTTT
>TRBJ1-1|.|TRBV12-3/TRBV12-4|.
CASAAKLNTEAFF
TGTGCCAGCGCGGCCAAATTGAACACTGAAGCTTTCTTT
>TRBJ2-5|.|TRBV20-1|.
CSARVPMRQETQYF
TGCAGTGCTAGAGTCCCTATGAGACAAGAGACCCAGTACTTC
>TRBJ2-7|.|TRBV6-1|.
CASSQLVRGLYYEQYF
TGTGCCAGCAGCCAACTCGTGCGGGGGCTGTACTACGAGCAGTACTTC
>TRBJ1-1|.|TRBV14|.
CASSPNTGNTEAFF
TGTGCCAGCAGCCCCAACACCGGGAACACTGAAGCTTTCTTT
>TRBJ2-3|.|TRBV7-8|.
CASVMVDTQYF
TGTGCCAGCGTTATGGTAGATACGCAGTATTTT
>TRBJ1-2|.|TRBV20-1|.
CSARRDTANYGYTF
TGCAGTGCTCGCCGGGACACAGCTAACTATGGCTACACCTTC
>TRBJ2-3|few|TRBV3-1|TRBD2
CASSGLAGSTDTQYF
TGTGCCAGCAGCGGCCTAGCGGGTAGCACAGATACGCAGTATTTT
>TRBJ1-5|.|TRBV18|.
CASSPGINQPQHF
TGTGCCAGCTCACCGGGGATCAATCAGCCCCAGCATTTT
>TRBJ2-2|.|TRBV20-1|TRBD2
CSASSAGGPTGELFF
TGCAGTGCTAGTTCAGCGGGAGGACCCACCGGGGAGCTGTTTTTT
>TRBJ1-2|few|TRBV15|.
CATSRDGNLISYGYTF
TGTGCCACCAGCAGAGACGGGAACCTGATTTCCTATGGCTACACCTTC
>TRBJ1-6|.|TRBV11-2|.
CASSAYREGNSPLHF
TGTGCCAGCAGCGCCTACAGGGAGGGTAATTCACCCCTCCACTTT
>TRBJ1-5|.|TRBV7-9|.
CASSQGVSNQPQHF
TGTGCCAGCAGCCAGGGAGTTAGCAATCAGCCCCAGCATTTT
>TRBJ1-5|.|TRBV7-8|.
CASSPLGGSTNQPQHF
TGTGCCAGCAGCCCTCTCGGGGGGTCGACCAATCAGCCCCAGCATTTT
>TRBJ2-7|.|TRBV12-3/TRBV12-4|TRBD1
CASSLTGGGDEQYF
TGTGCCAGCAGTTTGACAGGGGGCGGGGACGAGCAGTACTTC
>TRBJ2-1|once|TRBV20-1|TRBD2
CSAPGTSVYNEQFF
TGCAGTGCCCCCGGGACTAGCGTTTACAATGAGCAGTTCTTC
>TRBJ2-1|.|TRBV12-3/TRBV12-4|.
CASSVMGGEQFF
TGTGCCAGCAGCGTAATGGGGGGTGAGCAGTTCTTC
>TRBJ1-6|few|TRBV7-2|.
CASSLGEGGYSPLHF
TGTGCCAGCAGCTTAGGTGAGGGAGGTTATTCACCCCTCCACTTT
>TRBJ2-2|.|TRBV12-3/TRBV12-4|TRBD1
CASSPGTVDTGELFF
TGTGCCAGCAGCCCCGGGACAGTAGACACCGGGGAGCTGTTTTTT
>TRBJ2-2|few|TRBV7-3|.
CASKIKGDTGELFF
TGTGCCAGCAAGATCAAGGGTGACACCGGGGAGCTGTTTTTT
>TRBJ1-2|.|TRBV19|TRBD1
CASSIFPWTGSYGYTF
TGTGCCAGTAGTATATTTCCGTGGACAGGGAGCTATGGCTACACCTTC
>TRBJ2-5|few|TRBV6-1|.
CASSPQRRETQYF
TGTGCCAGCAGTCCGCAAAGGCGAGAGACCCAGTACTTC
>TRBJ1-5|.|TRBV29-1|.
CSVESGLGQPQHF
TGCAGCGTTGAGTCGGGGTTGGGTCAGCCCCAGCATTTT
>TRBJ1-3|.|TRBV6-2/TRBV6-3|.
CASSTNGNTIYF
TGTGCCAGCAGCACCAATGGAAACACCATATATTTT
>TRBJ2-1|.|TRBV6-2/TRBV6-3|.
CASSKGGFSYNEQFF
TGTGCCAGCAGTAAAGGGGGTTTCTCCTACAATGAGCAGTTCTTC
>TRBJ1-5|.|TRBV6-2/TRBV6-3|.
CATEITDKGNQPQHF
TGTGCCACCGAGATCACTGACAAGGGCAATCAGCCCCAGCATTTT
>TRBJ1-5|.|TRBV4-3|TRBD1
CASSWDRGGNQPQHF
TGCGCCAGCAGCTGGGACAGGGGAGGCAATCAGCCCCAGCATTTT
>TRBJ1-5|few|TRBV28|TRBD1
CASSPGQRWVQPQHF
TGTGCCAGCAGTCCGGGACAGCGGTGGGTTCAGCCCCAGCATTTT
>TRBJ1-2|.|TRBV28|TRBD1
CASSLDRGHGYGYTF
TGTGCCAGCAGTTTAGACAGGGGGCACGGCTATGGCTACACCTTC
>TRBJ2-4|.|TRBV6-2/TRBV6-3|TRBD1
CASRQGVVRNIQYF
TGTGCCAGCAGACAGGGGGTTGTTAGAAACATTCAGTACTTC
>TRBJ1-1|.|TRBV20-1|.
CSARPPGRTTTEAFF
TGCAGTGCTAGACCTCCGGGCCGGACAACCACTGAAGCTTTCTTT
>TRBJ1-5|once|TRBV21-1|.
CASSKKRVEPQHF
TGTGCCAGCAGCAAAAAACGGGTGGAGCCCCAGCATTTT
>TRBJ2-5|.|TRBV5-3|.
CARVKTQYF
TGTGCCAGAGTAAAGACCCAGTACTTC
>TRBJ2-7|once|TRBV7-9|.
CASSLELEGEQYF
TGTGCCAGCAGCTTAGAATTAGAGGGCGAGCAGTACTTC
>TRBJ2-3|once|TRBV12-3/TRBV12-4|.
CASTVLARTDTQYF
TGTGCCAGCACGGTACTGGCTAGAACAGATACGCAGTATTTT
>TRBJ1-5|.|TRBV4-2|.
CASSQAVQGNQPQHF
TGTGCCAGCAGCCAAGCGGTACAGGGTAATCAGCCCCAGCATTTT
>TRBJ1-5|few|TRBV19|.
CASSFRDSNQPQHF
TGTGCCAGTAGTTTCAGGGATAGCAATCAGCCCCAGCATTTT
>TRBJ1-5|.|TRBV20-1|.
CSARRGGNQPQHF
TGCAGTGCTAGAAGGGGGGGCAATCAGCCCCAGCATTTT
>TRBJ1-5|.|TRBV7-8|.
CASSFRGAGTNQPQHF
TGTGCCAGCAGCTTCCGGGGTGCAGGCACCAATCAGCCCCAGCATTTT
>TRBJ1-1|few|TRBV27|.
CASRYYGAVNTEAFF
TGTGCCAGCAGATACTACGGGGCAGTGAACACTGAAGCTTTCTTT
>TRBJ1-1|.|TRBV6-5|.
CASSYEGPTEAFF
TGTGCCAGCAGTTATGAGGGGCCCACTGAAGCTTTCTTT
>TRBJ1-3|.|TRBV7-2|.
CASSLAQTASRGNTIYF
TGTGCCAGCAGCTTAGCGCAGACGGCTTCTAGGGGAAACACCATATATTTT
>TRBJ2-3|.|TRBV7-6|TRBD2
CASSQGLAGGTDTQYF
TGTGCTAGCAGCCAGGGACTAGCGGGAGGCACAGATACGCAGTATTTT
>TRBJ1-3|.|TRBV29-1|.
CSVDMGTGNTIYF
TGCAGCGTTGATATGGGGACGGGAAACACCATATATTTT
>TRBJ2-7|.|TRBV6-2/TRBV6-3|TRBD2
CASSPGLAGGRYEQYF
TGTGCCAGCAGTCCGGGACTAGCGGGAGGGCGGTACGAGCAGTACTTC
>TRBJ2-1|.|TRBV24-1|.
CATSGSGTLKKTSYNEQFF
TGTGCCACCAGTGGCTCCGGGACATTAAAAAAAACCTCCTACAATGAGCAGTTCTTC